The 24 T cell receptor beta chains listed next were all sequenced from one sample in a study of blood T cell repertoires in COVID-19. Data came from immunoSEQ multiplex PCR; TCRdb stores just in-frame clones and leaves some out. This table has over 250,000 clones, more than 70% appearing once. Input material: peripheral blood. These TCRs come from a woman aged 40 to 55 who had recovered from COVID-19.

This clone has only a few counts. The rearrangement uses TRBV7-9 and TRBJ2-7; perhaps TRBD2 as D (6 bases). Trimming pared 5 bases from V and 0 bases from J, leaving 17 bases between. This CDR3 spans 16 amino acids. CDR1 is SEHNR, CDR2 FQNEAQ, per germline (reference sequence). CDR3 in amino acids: CASSPNRDFASYEQYF. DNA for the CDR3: TGTGCCAGCAGCCCGAACCGGGACTTTGCCTCCTACGAGCAGTACTTC.

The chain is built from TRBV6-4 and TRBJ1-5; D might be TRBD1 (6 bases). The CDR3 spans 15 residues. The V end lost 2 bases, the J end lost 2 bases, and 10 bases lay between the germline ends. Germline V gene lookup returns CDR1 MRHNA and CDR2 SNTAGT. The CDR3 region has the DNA TGTGCCAGCAGTGACCCGGGGGGCGGCAATCAGCCCCAGCATTTT. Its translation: CASSDPGGGNQPQHF.

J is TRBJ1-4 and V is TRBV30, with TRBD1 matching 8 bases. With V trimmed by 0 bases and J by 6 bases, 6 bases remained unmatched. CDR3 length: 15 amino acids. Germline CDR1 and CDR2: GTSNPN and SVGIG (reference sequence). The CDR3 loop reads CAWSVLQGADEKLFF. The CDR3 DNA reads TGTGCCTGGAGTGTGTTGCAGGGGGCGGATGAAAAACTGTTTTTT.

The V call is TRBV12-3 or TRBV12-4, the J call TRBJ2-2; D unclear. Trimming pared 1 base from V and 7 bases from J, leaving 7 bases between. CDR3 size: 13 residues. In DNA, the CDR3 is TGTGCCAGCAGTTTAGGAGCCCTCGGGGAGCTGTTTTTT. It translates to CASSLGALGELFF.

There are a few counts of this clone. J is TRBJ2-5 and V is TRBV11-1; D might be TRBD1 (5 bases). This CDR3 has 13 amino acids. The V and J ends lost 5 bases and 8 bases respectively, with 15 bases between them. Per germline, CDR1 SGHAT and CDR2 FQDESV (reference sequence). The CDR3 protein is CASSAPSGFTQYF. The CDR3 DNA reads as TGTGCCAGCAGCGCCCCTTCAGGGTTTACCCAGTACTTC. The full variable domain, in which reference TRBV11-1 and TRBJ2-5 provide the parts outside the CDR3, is EAEVAQSPRYKITEKSQAVAFWCDPISGHATLYWYRQILGQGPELLVQFQDESVVDDSQLPKDRFSAERLKGVDSTLKIQPAELGDSAMYLCASSAPSGFTQYFGPGTRLLVL.

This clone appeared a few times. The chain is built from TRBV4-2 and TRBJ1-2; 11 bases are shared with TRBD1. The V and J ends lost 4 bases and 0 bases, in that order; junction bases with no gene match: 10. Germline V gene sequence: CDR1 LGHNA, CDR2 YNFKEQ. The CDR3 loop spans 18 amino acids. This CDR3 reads CASSPQKAGQGANYGYTF. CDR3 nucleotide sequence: TGTGCCAGCAGCCCCCAAAAAGCGGGACAGGGGGCTAACTATGGCTACACCTTC.

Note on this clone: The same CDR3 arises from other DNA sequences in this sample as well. The CDR3 region is CASSLGQGAYEQYF. CDR3 DNA sequence: TGCGCCAGCAGCTTGGGACAGGGGGCCTACGAGCAGTACTTC. This sequence joins TRBV5-1 and TRBJ2-7; 9 bases fit TRBD1. Germline CDR1 is SGHRS and CDR2 is YFSETQ. The CDR3 is 14 amino acids. V trimming: 0 bases; J trimming: 2 bases; junction bases outside the gene matches: 0.

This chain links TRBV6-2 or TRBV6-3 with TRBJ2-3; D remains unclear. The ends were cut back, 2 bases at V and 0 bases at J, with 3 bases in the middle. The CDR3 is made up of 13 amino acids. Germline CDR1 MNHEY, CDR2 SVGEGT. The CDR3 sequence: CASSYPSTDTQYF. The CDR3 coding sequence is TGTGCCAGCAGTTACCCGAGCACAGATACGCAGTATTTT.

The CDR3 DNA is TGTGCCAGTTGCCCCTGGAGGGGGCAGGGCACCGGGGAGCTGTTTTTT. Protein: CASCPWRGQGTGELFF. The chain uses TRBV19 and TRBJ2-2; a possible D gene is TRBD1 (7 bases). V lost 8 bases, J lost 4 bases, and 20 bases lay in between. CDR3 length equals 16 residues. Germline V gene lookup returns CDR1 LNHDA and CDR2 SQIVND (reference sequence).

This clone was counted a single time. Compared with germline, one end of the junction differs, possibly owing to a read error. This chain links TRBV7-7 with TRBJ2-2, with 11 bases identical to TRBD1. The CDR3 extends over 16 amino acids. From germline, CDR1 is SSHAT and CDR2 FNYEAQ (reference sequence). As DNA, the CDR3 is TGTGCTAGCAGCCTCGGACAGGGGGCTAACACCGGGGAGCTGTTTTTT. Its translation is CASSLGQGANTGELFF.

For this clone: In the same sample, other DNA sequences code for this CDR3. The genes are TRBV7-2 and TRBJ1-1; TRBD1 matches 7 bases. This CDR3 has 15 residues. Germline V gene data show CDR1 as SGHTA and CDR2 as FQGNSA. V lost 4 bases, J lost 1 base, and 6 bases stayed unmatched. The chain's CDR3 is CASSSPRQGNTEAFF. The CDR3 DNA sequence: TGTGCCAGCAGCTCACCCCGACAGGGGAACACTGAAGCTTTCTTT.

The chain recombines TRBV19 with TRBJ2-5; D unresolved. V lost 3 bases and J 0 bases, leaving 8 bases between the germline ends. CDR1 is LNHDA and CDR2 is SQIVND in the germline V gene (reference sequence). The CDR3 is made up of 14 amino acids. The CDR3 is CASSIPQYQETQYF. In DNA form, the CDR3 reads TGTGCCAGTAGTATCCCACAGTACCAAGAGACCCAGTACTTC.

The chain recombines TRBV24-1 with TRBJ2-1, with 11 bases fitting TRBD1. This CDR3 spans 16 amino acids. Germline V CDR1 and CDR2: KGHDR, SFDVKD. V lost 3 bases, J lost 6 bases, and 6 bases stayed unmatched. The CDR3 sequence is CATSDPGQGAANEQFF. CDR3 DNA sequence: TGTGCCACCAGTGATCCCGGACAGGGGGCTGCCAATGAGCAGTTCTTC.

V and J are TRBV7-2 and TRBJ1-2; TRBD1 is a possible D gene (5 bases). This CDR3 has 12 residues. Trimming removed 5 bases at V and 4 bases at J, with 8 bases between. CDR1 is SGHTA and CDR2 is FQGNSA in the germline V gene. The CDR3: CASSPGLYGYTF. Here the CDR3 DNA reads TGTGCCAGCAGCCCAGGGCTCTATGGCTACACCTTC.

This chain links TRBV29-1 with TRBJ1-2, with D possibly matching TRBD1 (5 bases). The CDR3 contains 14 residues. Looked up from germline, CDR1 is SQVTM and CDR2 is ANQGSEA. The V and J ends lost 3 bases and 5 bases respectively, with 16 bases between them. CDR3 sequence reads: CSVEGQGPRYGYTF. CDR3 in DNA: TGCAGCGTTGAGGGGCAGGGCCCCCGTTATGGCTACACCTTC.

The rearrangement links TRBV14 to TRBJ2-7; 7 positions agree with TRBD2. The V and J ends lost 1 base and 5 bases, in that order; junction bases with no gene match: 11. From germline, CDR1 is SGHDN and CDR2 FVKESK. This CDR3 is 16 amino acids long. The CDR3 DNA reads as TGTGCCAGCAGCCAAGTCCCGGGAGGCCCCTACGACGAGCAGTACTTC. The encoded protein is CASSQVPGGPYDEQYF.

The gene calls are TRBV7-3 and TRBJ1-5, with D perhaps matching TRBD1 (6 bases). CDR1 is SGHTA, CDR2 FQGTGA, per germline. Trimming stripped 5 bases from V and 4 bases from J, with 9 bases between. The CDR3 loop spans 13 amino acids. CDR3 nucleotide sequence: TGTGCCAGCAGCCAGGGGTCGAATCAGCCCCAGCATTTT. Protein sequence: CASSQGSNQPQHF.

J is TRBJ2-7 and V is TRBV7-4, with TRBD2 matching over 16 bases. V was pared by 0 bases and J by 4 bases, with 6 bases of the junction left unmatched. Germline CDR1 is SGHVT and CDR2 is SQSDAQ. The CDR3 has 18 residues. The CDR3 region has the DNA TGTGCCAGCAGCTTAGCGGGGACTAGCGGGAGGGCCGGTTACGAGCAGTACGTC. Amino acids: CASSLAGTSGRAGYEQYV.

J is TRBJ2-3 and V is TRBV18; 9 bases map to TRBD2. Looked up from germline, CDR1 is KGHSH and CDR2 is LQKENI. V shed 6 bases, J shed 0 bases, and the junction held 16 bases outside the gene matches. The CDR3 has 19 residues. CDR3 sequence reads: CASSPRLAGNRPSTDTQYF. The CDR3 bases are TGTGCCAGCTCTCCCCGGCTAGCGGGAAACCGGCCTAGCACAGATACGCAGTATTTT.

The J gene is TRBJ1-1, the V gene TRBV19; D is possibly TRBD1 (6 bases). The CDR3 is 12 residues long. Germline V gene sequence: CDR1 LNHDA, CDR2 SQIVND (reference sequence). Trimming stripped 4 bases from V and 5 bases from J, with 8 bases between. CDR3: CASSKGVTEAFF. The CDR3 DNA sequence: TGTGCCAGTAGTAAGGGGGTGACTGAAGCTTTCTTT. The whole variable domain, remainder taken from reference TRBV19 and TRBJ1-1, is DGGITQSPKYLFRKEGQNVTLSCEQNLNHDAMYWYRQDPGQGLRLIYYSQIVNDFQKGDIAEGYSVSREKKESFPLTVTSAQKNPTAFYLCASSKGVTEAFFGQGTRLTVV.

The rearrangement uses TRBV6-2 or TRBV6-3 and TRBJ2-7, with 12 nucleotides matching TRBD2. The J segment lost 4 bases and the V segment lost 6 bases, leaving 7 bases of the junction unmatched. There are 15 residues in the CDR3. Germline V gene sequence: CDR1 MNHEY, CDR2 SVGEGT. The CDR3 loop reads CASSPGLAGRYEQYV. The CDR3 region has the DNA TGTGCCAGCAGCCCCGGACTAGCGGGACGTTACGAGCAGTACGTC.

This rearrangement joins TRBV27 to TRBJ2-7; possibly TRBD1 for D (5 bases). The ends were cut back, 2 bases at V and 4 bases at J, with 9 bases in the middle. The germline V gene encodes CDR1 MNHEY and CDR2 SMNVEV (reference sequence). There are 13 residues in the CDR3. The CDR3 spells CASSLPKGYEQYF. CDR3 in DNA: TGTGCCAGCAGTTTACCCAAGGGGTACGAGCAGTACTTC.

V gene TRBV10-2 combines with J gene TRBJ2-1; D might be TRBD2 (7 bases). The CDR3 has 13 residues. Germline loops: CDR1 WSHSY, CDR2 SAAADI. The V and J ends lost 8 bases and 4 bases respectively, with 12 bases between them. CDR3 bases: TGCGCCAGCGGGGCGGGGGCATACAATGAGCAGTTCTTC. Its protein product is CASGAGAYNEQFF.

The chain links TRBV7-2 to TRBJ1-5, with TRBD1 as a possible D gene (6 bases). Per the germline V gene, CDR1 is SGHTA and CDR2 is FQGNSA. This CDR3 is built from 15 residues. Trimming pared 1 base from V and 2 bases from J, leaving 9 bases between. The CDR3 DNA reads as TGTGCCAGCAGCTTAGAGGGACACCGCAATCAGCCCCAGCATTTT. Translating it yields CASSLEGHRNQPQHF.